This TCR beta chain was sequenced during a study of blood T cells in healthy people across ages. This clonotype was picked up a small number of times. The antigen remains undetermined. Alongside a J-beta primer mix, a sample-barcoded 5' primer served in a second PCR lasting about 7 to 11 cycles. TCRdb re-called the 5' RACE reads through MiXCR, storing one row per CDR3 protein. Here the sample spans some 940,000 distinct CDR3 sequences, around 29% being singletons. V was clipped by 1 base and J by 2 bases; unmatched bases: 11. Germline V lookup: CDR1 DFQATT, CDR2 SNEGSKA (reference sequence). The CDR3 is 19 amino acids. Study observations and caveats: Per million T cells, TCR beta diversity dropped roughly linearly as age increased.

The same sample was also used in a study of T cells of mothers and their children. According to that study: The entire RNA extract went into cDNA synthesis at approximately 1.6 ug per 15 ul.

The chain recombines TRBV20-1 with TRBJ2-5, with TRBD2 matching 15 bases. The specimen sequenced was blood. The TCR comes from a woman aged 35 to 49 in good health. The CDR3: CSARAIRTSGGDTQETQYF. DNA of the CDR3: TGCAGTGCTAGAGCCATCCGGACTAGCGGGGGGGATACTCAAGAGACCCAGTACTTC.